The 9 T cell receptor beta chains below were found in one sample sequenced in a study of response to subunit inactivated influenza vaccine listed by TCRdb under 2018. The library was made by RT-PCR. The listed sequencing device is Illumina HiSeq 2500. Through fastp at Q25 and MiXCR, TCRdb rebuilt clones from the public reads, retaining in-frame beta chains. One record per CDR3 amino acid sequence lists the most common genes and DNA. Counted in this sample were 800,000 or so distinct CDR3 sequences; roughly 20% of them appeared once. The leading ten clones occupy more than 8.5% of the sample. The sample was PBMCs from blood, taken about 5 days after vaccination. The receptors here all came from a man aged 45 to 65 who received an inactivated influenza vaccine. Donor details come from another sample of the same person, matched by shared clones.

The V call is TRBV4-3, the J call TRBJ2-1; a possible D gene is TRBD2 (6 bases). CDR1 is LGHNA, CDR2 YSLEER, per germline. The CDR3 runs 15 residues. V was pared by 0 bases and J by 7 bases, with 13 bases between. The CDR3 protein is CASSQDFGTENEQFF. CDR3 nucleotides: TGCGCCAGCAGCCAAGATTTTGGGACTGAAAATGAGCAGTTCTTC.

The table lists this clonotype with a few counts. The gene calls are TRBV7-9 and TRBJ2-7; weak D call: TRBD2 (5 bases). The CDR3 totals 14 residues. Trimming shortened V by 1 base and J by 9 bases, and 16 bases separated the two germline ends. Per germline, CDR1 SEHNR and CDR2 FQNEAQ (reference sequence). CDR3 in DNA: TGTGCCAGCAGCTTAGGGACTGGTCCTACGAGGCAGTACTTC. Translating gives CASSLGTGPTRQYF.

This clonotype was picked up many times. The chain combines TRBV6-2 or TRBV6-3 with TRBJ2-1, with 8 bases aligning to TRBD1. V lost 6 bases, J lost 0 bases, and 7 bases stayed unmatched. The length of the CDR3 is 16 residues. Germline assignment: CDR1 MNHEY and CDR2 SVGEGT. DNA of the CDR3: TGTGCCAGCAGGGACAGGGTTTGGGGCTCCTACAATGAGCAGTTCTTC. Translating gives CASRDRVWGSYNEQFF.

This sequence joins TRBV30 and TRBJ2-7, with D maybe TRBD2 (5 bases). The germline gives CDR1 GTSNPN, CDR2 SVGIG (reference sequence). This CDR3 spans 13 amino acids. V was trimmed by 4 bases and J by 3 bases, leaving 13 bases between them. This chain's CDR3 is CAWKAGLNYEQYF. The CDR3 DNA follows: TGTGCCTGGAAGGCCGGACTTAACTACGAGCAGTACTTC. Using reference TRBV30 and TRBJ2-7 for the parts outside the CDR3, the full variable domain is SQTIHQWPATLVQPVGSPLSLECTVEGTSNPNLYWYRQAAGRGLQLLFYSVGIGQISSEVPQNLSASRPQDRQFILSSKKLLLSDSGFYLCAWKAGLNYEQYFGPGTRLTVT.

This clonotype was observed a few times. The chain couples TRBV4-3 to TRBJ1-2; D possibly corresponds to TRBD1 (5 bases). The length of the CDR3 is 20 residues. Trimming pared 4 bases from V and 1 base from J, leaving 28 bases between. The germline V gene has CDR1 LGHNA and CDR2 YSLEER. In DNA form, the CDR3 reads TGCGCCAGCAGCCGACTTACCGGGGCGGCCAGGGCCGGAGGTAACTATGGCTACACCTTC. It is translated as CASSRLTGAARAGGNYGYTF.

This clonotype was seen a handful of times. This rearrangement joins TRBV18 to TRBJ2-1; D is unclear. This CDR3 has 15 amino acids. Germline V gives CDR1 KGHSH, CDR2 LQKENI. V was clipped by 2 bases and J by 3 bases, with 11 bases between them. CDR3 in DNA: TGTGCCAGCTCACCAGCAACTCCTGTCTACAATGAGCAGTTCTTC. This encodes CASSPATPVYNEQFF.

There are a few counts of this clonotype. The rearrangement uses TRBV6-5 and TRBJ2-3; no clear D. This CDR3 spans 14 amino acids. The germline gives CDR1 MNHEY, CDR2 SVGAGI. Trimming left V 0 bases short and J 4 bases short, with 8 bases between. The CDR3 DNA follows: TGTGCCAGCAGTTACTCGCTAGATTCAGATACGCAGTATTTT. Its translation is CASSYSLDSDTQYF.

This clonotype turned up a few times. Here the CDR3 omits its conserved ending phenylalanine or tryptophan, so a read error is the likely source. The DNA is left out, because the CDR3 cannot be placed on it with certainty; the CDR3 is given as TCRdb lists it. CDR3 residues: CSARWAGDISS. The chain links TRBV20-1 to TRBJ2-5; the table names TRBD1, a call not compared with the DNA. A total of 11 residues make up the CDR3, ends included. The germline V gene encodes CDR1 DFQATT and CDR2 SNEGSKA (reference sequence).

This clonotype has only a few counts. This chain uses TRBV6-1 with TRBJ1-6, with a tentative D call TRBD1 (5 bases). This CDR3 comprises 16 residues. V was clipped by 1 base and J by 3 bases, with 10 bases between them. Germline V lookup: CDR1 MNHNS, CDR2 SASEGT. CDR3 amino acids: CASSEEFRDYNSPLHF. The CDR3, as DNA: TGTGCCAGCAGTGAAGAGTTCAGGGACTATAATTCACCCCTCCACTTT.